The 32 T cell receptor beta chains reported below all come from one sample, sequenced in a study of shared clonotypes between healthy human individuals. The repertoire was sequenced with immunoSEQ multiplex PCR; TCRdb's copy has only in-frame clones and lacks some. This table has around 1.1 million clones, roughly 80% appearing once. Sequencing was performed on memory CD4+ T cells from PBMCs. The subset denotes: CD45RA-negative fraction. These receptors all stem from a man aged 18 to 29 in good health. Some clones in this sample may be carry-over from other donors' samples.

This clone showed up just once. V usage is TRBV5-1 and J usage is TRBJ2-1, with TRBD2 matching 8 bases. This CDR3 has 17 amino acids. V dropped 4 bases and J dropped 0; count of bases not matched to a gene: 9. The germline V gene has CDR1 SGHRS and CDR2 YFSETQ. CDR3 DNA sequence: TGCGCCAGCAGCCCCTCTAGCGGGTGGAGCTCCTACAATGAGCAGTTCTTC. The encoded protein is CASSPSSGWSSYNEQFF.

The chain combines TRBV7-3 with TRBJ1-6, with TRBD1 matching over 7 bases. J was trimmed by 14 bases and V by 6 bases; bases with no gene match: 10. CDR1 is SGHTA, CDR2 FQGTGA, per germline. CDR3 length: 13 residues. The CDR3 DNA reads TGTGCCAGCAGTCTAAAGGGGGCAGGGTCCCTCCACTTT. Its translation: CASSLKGAGSLHF.

The count of this clone is one. A far larger clone is a single base away, which makes a read error likely. The sample holds other DNA sequences that translate to the same CDR3. The genes are TRBV7-8 and TRBJ2-7; no firm D call. V was pared by 3 bases and J by 2 bases, with 14 bases between. CDR3 size: 15 residues. Germline CDR1 is SGHVS and CDR2 is FQNEAQ. CDR3 DNA sequence: TGTGCCAGCAGCTTCCTCCGCTACTCACCCTACGAGCAGTACTTC. Its translation is CASSFLRYSPYEQYF.

The V gene is TRBV7-6, the J gene TRBJ2-7; D remains ambiguous. The CDR3 has 12 amino acids. The ends were cut back, 7 bases at V and 4 bases at J, with 11 bases in the middle. Germline CDR1 and CDR2: SGHVS and FNYEAQ. The CDR3 region is CASTSSGYEQYF. The CDR3 DNA follows: TGTGCCAGCACCTCGTCAGGTTACGAGCAGTACTTC.

The rearrangement joins TRBV29-1 to TRBJ2-3; TRBD1 matches at 9 bases. Trimming cost V 4 bases and J 3 bases; bases outside gene matches: 5. The CDR3 runs to 14 residues. CDR1 is SQVTM and CDR2 is ANQGSEA in the germline V gene. This CDR3 reads CSVGQGGFTDTQYF. Written as DNA, the CDR3 is TGCAGCGTTGGACAGGGGGGTTTTACAGATACGCAGTATTTT.

V and J are TRBV5-4 and TRBJ1-2; 10 bases align to TRBD1. Germline values: CDR1 SGHNT, CDR2 YYREEE (reference sequence). This CDR3 comprises 14 residues. The J segment lost 5 bases and the V segment lost 5 bases, leaving 6 bases of the junction unmatched. The CDR3 spells CASSTTGGGYGYTF. Here the CDR3 DNA reads TGTGCCAGCAGTACGACAGGGGGCGGTTATGGCTACACCTTC. Based on the CDR3 plus reference TRBV5-4 and TRBJ1-2, the full variable domain is ETGVTQSPTHLIKTRGQQVTLRCSSQSGHNTVSWYQQALGQGPQFIFQYYREEENGRGNFPPRFSGLQFPNYSSELNVNALELDDSALYLCASSTTGGGYGYTFGSGTRLTVV.

The chain couples TRBV6-5 to TRBJ2-1; tentatively, D is TRBD1 (5 bases). V shed 7 bases and J shed 9 bases, with 10 bases lying between them. The CDR3 totals 11 residues. Germline CDR1 reads MNHEY; CDR2 reads SVGAGI. The CDR3 here is CASTIGVEQFF. DNA of the CDR3: TGTGCCAGCACTATAGGGGTTGAGCAGTTCTTC.

The chain couples TRBV5-1 to TRBJ2-7, with TRBD1 matching over 9 bases. The ends lost 3 bases at V and 7 bases at J; junction bases unmatched: 14. The CDR3 contains 16 residues. Germline V CDR1 and CDR2: SGHRS, YFSETQ. The CDR3 nucleotides read TGCGCCAGCAGCTCAACAACCGGGACAGGGTCTTGGGAGCAGTACTTC. Translating gives CASSSTTGTGSWEQYF. The full variable domain, in which reference TRBV5-1 and TRBJ2-7 provide the parts outside the CDR3, is KAGVTQTPRYLIKTRGQQVTLSCSPISGHRSVSWYQQTPGQGLQFLFEYFSETQRNKGNFPGRFSGRQFSNSRSEMNVSTLELGDSALYLCASSSTTGTGSWEQYFGPGTRLTVT.

In this sample, this clone turned up once. The chain's CDR3 is CAISDRVDSNIQYF. The CDR3 DNA sequence: TGTGCCATCAGTGACAGGGTGGATTCGAACATTCAGTACTTC. The V gene is TRBV10-3, the J gene TRBJ2-4, with D possibly being TRBD1 (5 bases). The CDR3 spans 14 residues. From germline, CDR1 is ENHRY and CDR2 SYGVKD. Trimming removed 3 bases from V and 7 bases from J, with 13 bases in between.

The chain links TRBV6-1 to TRBJ2-1; 11 bases line up with TRBD2. Germline V gene sequence: CDR1 MNHNS, CDR2 SASEGT. Losses at the gene ends were 5 bases for V and 3 bases for J; bases not matched to a gene: 3. The CDR3 totals 15 residues. The CDR3 reads CASSLTSGSYNEQFF. As DNA, the CDR3 is TGTGCCAGCAGTCTCACTAGCGGGAGCTACAATGAGCAGTTCTTC.

This clone has only a few counts. V gene TRBV18 combines with J gene TRBJ2-2; 9 positions match TRBD1. Germline V gene lookup returns CDR1 KGHSH and CDR2 LQKENI. V lost 4 bases to trimming and J lost 1 base; unmatched junction nucleotides: 1. The CDR3 has 15 amino acids. The DNA of the CDR3 is TGTGCCAGCTCACAGGGACAGGGGAACACCGGGGAGCTGTTTTTT. Translation gives CASSQGQGNTGELFF.

This chain links TRBV5-1 with TRBJ2-3, with 10 nucleotides matching TRBD2. Germline V gene data show CDR1 as SGHRS and CDR2 as YFSETQ. This CDR3 has 17 amino acids. V lost 0 bases, J lost 3 bases, and 7 bases stayed unmatched. Here the CDR3 reads CASSLGSELAGTDTQYF. The DNA of the CDR3 is TGCGCCAGCAGCTTGGGGTCGGAACTAGCGGGAACAGATACGCAGTATTTT.

This clone was seen at least ten times. The chain recombines TRBV6-1 with TRBJ2-7; the match to TRBD2 covers 11 bases. The germline gives CDR1 MNHNS, CDR2 SASEGT. CDR3 length: 14 amino acids. The ends lost 6 bases at V and 4 bases at J; junction bases unmatched: 5. CDR3 sequence (DNA): TGTGCCAGCAGCACTAGCGGGAGTCGATACGAGCAGTACTTC. As protein: CASSTSGSRYEQYF.

V usage is TRBV28 and J usage is TRBJ1-2; D uncertain. The CDR3 loop spans 15 amino acids. Germline V gene data show CDR1 as MDHEN and CDR2 as SYDVKM. V was shortened by 6 bases and J by 5 bases, with 19 bases between the two germline ends. The CDR3 bases are TGTGCCAGCAGCCCGACGGACGGGCGGGATTATGGCTACACCTTC. It is translated as CASSPTDGRDYGYTF.

The chain is built from TRBV7-2 and TRBJ1-2, with D maybe TRBD1 (5 bases). The CDR3 extends over 14 amino acids. Germline CDR1 SGHTA, CDR2 FQGNSA. V lost 4 bases to trimming and J lost 4 bases, with 13 bases between them. The CDR3 region is CASSSQGEGYGYTF. The CDR3 DNA follows: TGTGCCAGCAGCTCCCAGGGAGAAGGCTATGGCTACACCTTC.

The J gene is TRBJ2-5, the V gene TRBV11-1; D unclear. The V and J ends lost 3 bases and 5 bases respectively, with 13 bases between them. CDR1 SGHAT and CDR2 FQDESV come from the germline V gene (reference sequence). The CDR3 runs to 14 residues. The CDR3 here is CASSFSLGTETQYF. The CDR3 coding sequence is TGTGCCAGCAGCTTCAGTCTAGGCACGGAGACCCAGTACTTC.

The J gene is TRBJ2-1, the V gene TRBV5-1, with 11 bases matching TRBD2. CDR1 and CDR2 (germline): SGHRS, YFSETQ. This CDR3 has 18 amino acids. J lost 3 bases, V lost 0 bases, and 8 bases had no gene match. The CDR3 sequence: CASSLVATSGENYNEQFF. The CDR3 bases are TGCGCCAGCAGCTTGGTAGCGACTAGCGGGGAGAACTACAATGAGCAGTTCTTC.

As regards this clone: Within the sample, other DNA sequences also encode this same CDR3. The J gene is TRBJ2-7, the V gene TRBV20-1; 7 positions match TRBD2. V was clipped by 5 bases and J by 5 bases; unmatched bases: 3. Germline V gene sequence: CDR1 DFQATT, CDR2 SNEGSKA (reference sequence). This CDR3 spans 11 amino acids. The CDR3 coding sequence is TGCAGTGCTCCCCGGGGGGACGAGCAGTACTTC. This sequence encodes CSAPRGDEQYF.

Concerning this clone itself: This CDR3 is also generated by other DNA sequences in the sample. The chain joins TRBV5-1 to TRBJ2-1, with TRBD1 as a possible D gene (5 bases). The CDR3 contains 15 residues. V lost 0 bases to trimming and J lost 0 bases, with 7 bases between them. Per germline, CDR1 SGHRS and CDR2 YFSETQ. CDR3: CASSLVQGSYNEQFF. As DNA, the CDR3 is TGCGCCAGCAGCTTGGTTCAGGGCTCCTACAATGAGCAGTTCTTC.

This clone appeared once. The chain is built from TRBV5-1 and TRBJ1-4; TRBD1 matches 8 bases. The germline V gene encodes CDR1 SGHRS and CDR2 YFSETQ. V shed 8 bases and J 4 bases; nucleotides not matched to a gene: 7. The CDR3 length is 14 residues. The CDR3 region is CASMRTGSNEKLFF. The CDR3 DNA follows: TGCGCCAGTATGAGGACAGGGAGTAATGAAAAACTGTTTTTT. The full variable domain, with the rest looked up from reference TRBV5-1 and TRBJ1-4, is KAGVTQTPRYLIKTRGQQVTLSCSPISGHRSVSWYQQTPGQGLQFLFEYFSETQRNKGNFPGRFSGRQFSNSRSEMNVSTLELGDSALYLCASMRTGSNEKLFFGSGTQLSVL.

CDR3 loop: CAWSLGVGEQYF. Here the CDR3 DNA reads TGTGCCTGGAGTTTAGGGGTTGGCGAGCAGTACTTC. The chain employs TRBV30 and TRBJ2-7; weak D call: TRBD1 (5 bases). V lost 2 bases and J lost 6, with 11 bases in between. The CDR3 sequence is 12 residues long. Per the germline V gene, CDR1 is GTSNPN and CDR2 is SVGIG (reference sequence).

Note on this clone: Other nucleotide sequences from this sample produce the same CDR3. V usage is TRBV5-1 and J usage is TRBJ2-3; 7 bases line up with TRBD2. Looked up from germline, CDR1 is SGHRS and CDR2 is YFSETQ. V lost 0 bases to trimming and J lost 6 bases; unmatched junction nucleotides: 4. CDR3 length: 14 amino acids. CDR3 in amino acids: CASSLGAGGDTQYF. The CDR3 DNA follows: TGCGCCAGCAGCTTGGGGGCCGGGGGGGATACGCAGTATTTT. The whole variable domain, filled in from reference TRBV5-1 and TRBJ2-3, reads KAGVTQTPRYLIKTRGQQVTLSCSPISGHRSVSWYQQTPGQGLQFLFEYFSETQRNKGNFPGRFSGRQFSNSRSEMNVSTLELGDSALYLCASSLGAGGDTQYFGPGTRLTVL.

The CDR3 loop reads CASSTRLAVATQYF. Written as DNA, the CDR3 is TGTGCCAGCAGTACCCGACTAGCGGTAGCCACGCAGTATTTT. The chain is built from TRBV27 and TRBJ2-3, with 9 positions matching TRBD2. The V segment lost 5 bases and the J segment 9 bases; nucleotides outside the gene matches: 9. This CDR3 has 14 residues. The germline CDR1 and CDR2 sequences are MNHEY and SMNVEV (reference sequence).

The chain carries TRBV30 and TRBJ2-7; perhaps TRBD2 as D (5 bases). Trimming stripped 3 bases from V and 3 bases from J, with 9 bases between. This CDR3 is 12 amino acids long. Germline lookup yields CDR1 GTSNPN and CDR2 SVGIG (reference sequence). The CDR3 is CAWSWAGYEQYF. The CDR3, as DNA: TGTGCCTGGAGCTGGGCGGGCTACGAGCAGTACTTC.

As for this clone: A much larger clone differs from this one at a single base, so this may be a read error. V usage is TRBV5-1 and J usage is TRBJ2-2; TRBD2 aligns across 7 bases. CDR1 SGHRS and CDR2 YFSETQ come from the germline V gene. This CDR3 contains 15 residues. V dropped 4 bases and J dropped 4; count of bases not matched to a gene: 7. The chain's CDR3 is CASSQTSPGTGELFF. The CDR3 region has the DNA TGCGCCAGCAGCCAGACTAGCCCCGGCACCGGGGAGCTGTTTTTT.

This clone was seen a single time. The chain recombines TRBV4-1 with TRBJ2-3; tentative D call: TRBD2 (6 bases). Trimming removed 0 bases from V and 3 bases from J, with 13 bases in between. Germline CDR1 reads MGHRA; CDR2 reads YSYEKL. The CDR3 loop spans 16 amino acids. CDR3 sequence reads: CASSQDGQEGTDTQYF. The CDR3 DNA reads as TGCGCCAGCAGCCAAGATGGGCAGGAGGGGACAGATACGCAGTATTTT.

This chain joins TRBV7-2 and TRBJ2-3, with D possibly being TRBD2 (6 bases). In germline, CDR1 is SGHTA, CDR2 FQGNSA. This CDR3 is 19 amino acids long. V lost 1 base and J lost 6, with 26 bases in between. DNA of the CDR3: TGTGCCAGCAGCTTAGGGCCCGTTGGGCGAGCGGGCAGTCTGGATACGCAGTATTTT. Translating gives CASSLGPVGRAGSLDTQYF.

J is TRBJ1-1 and V is TRBV19, with D perhaps matching TRBD1 (6 bases). Germline lookup yields CDR1 LNHDA and CDR2 SQIVND (reference sequence). The length of the CDR3 is 15 residues. Deletions cut 9 bases from V and 5 bases from J, with 22 bases between. The CDR3 spells CASSSGGGRRTEAFF. Here the CDR3 DNA reads TGTGCCAGCTCCTCCGGCGGGGGGCGCCGGACTGAAGCTTTCTTT.

V gene TRBV15 combines with J gene TRBJ2-3; TRBD2 might be the D (5 bases). The V gene lost 2 bases and the J gene lost 1 base, with 13 bases spanning the gap. This CDR3 comprises 16 residues. Germline V gives CDR1 LNHNV, CDR2 YYDKDF (reference sequence). CDR3 sequence reads: CATSRSPGIGTDTQYF. In nucleotides, the CDR3 is TGTGCCACCAGCAGAAGCCCGGGGATTGGCACAGATACGCAGTATTTT. The full variable domain, with the rest looked up from reference TRBV15 and TRBJ2-3, is DAMVIQNPRYQVTQFGKPVTLSCSQTLNHNVMYWYQQKSSQAPKLLFHYYDKDFNNEADTPDNFQSRRPNTSFCFLDIRSPGLGDTAMYLCATSRSPGIGTDTQYFGPGTRLTVL.

V and J are TRBV27 and TRBJ1-1, with 7 bases identical to TRBD1. The V gene end was trimmed by 5 bases and the J gene end by 0 bases; junction bases not matched to a gene: 9. The CDR3 runs 16 residues. CDR1 and CDR2 from the germline V gene are MNHEY and SMNVEV (reference sequence). CDR3 DNA sequence: TGTGCCAGCAGTCCGTTGACAGGGTTAATGAACACTGAAGCTTTCTTT. This gives the protein CASSPLTGLMNTEAFF.

The V call is TRBV7-9, the J call TRBJ1-2; D unresolved. This CDR3 has 14 amino acids. Trimming stripped 0 bases from V and 8 bases from J, with 13 bases between. Germline CDR1 SEHNR, CDR2 FQNEAQ (reference sequence). The CDR3 region is CASSLARVGIGYTF. The CDR3 DNA reads as TGTGCCAGCAGCTTAGCGAGGGTAGGGATCGGCTACACCTTC.

This clone occurred many times. The CDR3 protein is CASRRRDIYEQYF. In DNA form, the CDR3 reads TGTGCCAGCAGACGAAGGGACATATACGAGCAGTACTTC. V and J are TRBV6-5 and TRBJ2-7, with a tentative D call TRBD1 (6 bases). The CDR3 extends over 13 amino acids. With 6 bases removed from V and 4 bases from J, the gap between germline ends came to 13 bases. Germline V gene sequence: CDR1 MNHEY, CDR2 SVGAGI.